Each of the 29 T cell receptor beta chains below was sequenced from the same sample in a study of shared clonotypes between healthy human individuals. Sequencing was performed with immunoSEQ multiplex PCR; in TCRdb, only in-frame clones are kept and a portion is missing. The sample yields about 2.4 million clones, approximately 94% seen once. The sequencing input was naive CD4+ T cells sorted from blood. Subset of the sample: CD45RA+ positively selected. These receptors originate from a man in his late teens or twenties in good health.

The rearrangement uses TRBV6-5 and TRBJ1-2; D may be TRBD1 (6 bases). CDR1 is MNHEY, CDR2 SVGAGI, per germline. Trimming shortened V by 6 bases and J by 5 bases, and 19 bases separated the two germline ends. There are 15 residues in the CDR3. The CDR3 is CASSRGEDGTYGYTF. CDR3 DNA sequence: TGTGCCAGCAGCCGGGGAGAGGACGGGACATATGGCTACACCTTC.

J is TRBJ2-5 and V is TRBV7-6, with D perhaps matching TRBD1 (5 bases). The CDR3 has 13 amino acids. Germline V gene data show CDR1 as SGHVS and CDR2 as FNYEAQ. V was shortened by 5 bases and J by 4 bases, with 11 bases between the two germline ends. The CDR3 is CASSLRQRETQYF. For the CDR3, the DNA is TGTGCCAGCAGCCTACGACAGAGAGAGACCCAGTACTTC.

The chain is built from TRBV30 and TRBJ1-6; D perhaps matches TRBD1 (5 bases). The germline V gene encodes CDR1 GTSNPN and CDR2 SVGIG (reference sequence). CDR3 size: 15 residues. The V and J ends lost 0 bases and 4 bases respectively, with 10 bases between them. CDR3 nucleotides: TGTGCCTGGAGTGTCGGGGCAACTTATAATTCACCCCTCCACTTT. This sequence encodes CAWSVGATYNSPLHF.

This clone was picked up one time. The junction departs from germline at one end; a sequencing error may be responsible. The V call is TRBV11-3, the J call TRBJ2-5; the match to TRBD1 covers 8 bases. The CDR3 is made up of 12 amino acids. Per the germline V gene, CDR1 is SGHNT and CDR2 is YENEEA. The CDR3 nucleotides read TGTGCCAGCAGCACAAGAGGACAGGGACAGCACTTC. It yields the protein CASSTRGQGQHF.

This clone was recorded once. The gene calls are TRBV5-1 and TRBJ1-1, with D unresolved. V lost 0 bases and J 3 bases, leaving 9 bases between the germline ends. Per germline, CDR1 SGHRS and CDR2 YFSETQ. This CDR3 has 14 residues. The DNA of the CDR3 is TGCGCCAGCAGCTTGGAGCGTTTCGACACTGAAGCTTTCTTT. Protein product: CASSLERFDTEAFF. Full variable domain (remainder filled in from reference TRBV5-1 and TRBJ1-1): KAGVTQTPRYLIKTRGQQVTLSCSPISGHRSVSWYQQTPGQGLQFLFEYFSETQRNKGNFPGRFSGRQFSNSRSEMNVSTLELGDSALYLCASSLERFDTEAFFGQGTRLTVV.

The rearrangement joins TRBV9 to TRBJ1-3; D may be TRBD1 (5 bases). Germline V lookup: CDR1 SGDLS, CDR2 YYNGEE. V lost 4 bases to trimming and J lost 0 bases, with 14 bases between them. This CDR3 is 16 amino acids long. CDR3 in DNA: TGTGCCAGCAGCCCTAGAGGGGACCGCTCTGGAAACACCATATATTTT. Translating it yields CASSPRGDRSGNTIYF.

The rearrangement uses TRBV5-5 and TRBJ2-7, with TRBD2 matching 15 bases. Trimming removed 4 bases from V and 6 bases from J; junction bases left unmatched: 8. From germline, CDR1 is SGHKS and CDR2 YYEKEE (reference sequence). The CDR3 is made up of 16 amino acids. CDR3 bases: TGTGCCAGCAGCATGGGACTAGCGGGGGGCGTAGGCGAGCAGTACTTC. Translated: CASSMGLAGGVGEQYF.

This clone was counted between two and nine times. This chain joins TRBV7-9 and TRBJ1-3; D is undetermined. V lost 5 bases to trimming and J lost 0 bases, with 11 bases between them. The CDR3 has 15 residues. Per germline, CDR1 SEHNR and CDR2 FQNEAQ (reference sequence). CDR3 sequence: CASSPDGFSGNTIYF. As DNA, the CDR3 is TGTGCCAGCAGCCCGGACGGGTTCTCTGGAAACACCATATATTTT.

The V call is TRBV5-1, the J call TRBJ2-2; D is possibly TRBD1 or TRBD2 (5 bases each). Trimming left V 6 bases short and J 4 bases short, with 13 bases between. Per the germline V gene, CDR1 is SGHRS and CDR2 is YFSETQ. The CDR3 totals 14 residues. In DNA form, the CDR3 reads TGCGCCAGCACTGGGGGTCTGAGCACCGGGGAGCTGTTTTTT. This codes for CASTGGLSTGELFF. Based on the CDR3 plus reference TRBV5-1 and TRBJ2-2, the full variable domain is KAGVTQTPRYLIKTRGQQVTLSCSPISGHRSVSWYQQTPGQGLQFLFEYFSETQRNKGNFPGRFSGRQFSNSRSEMNVSTLELGDSALYLCASTGGLSTGELFFGEGSRLTVL.

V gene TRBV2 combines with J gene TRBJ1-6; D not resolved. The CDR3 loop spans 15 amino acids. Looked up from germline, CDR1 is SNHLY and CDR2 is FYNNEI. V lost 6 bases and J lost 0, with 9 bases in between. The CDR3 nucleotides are TGTGCCAGCAGCCCGCCCAGCTCCTATAATTCACCCCTCCACTTT. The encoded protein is CASSPPSSYNSPLHF.

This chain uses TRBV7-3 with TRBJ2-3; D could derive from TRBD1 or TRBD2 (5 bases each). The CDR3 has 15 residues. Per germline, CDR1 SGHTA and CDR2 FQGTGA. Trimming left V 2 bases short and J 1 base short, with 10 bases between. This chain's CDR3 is CASSLQGDGTDTQYF. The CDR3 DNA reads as TGTGCCAGCAGCTTACAGGGAGATGGCACAGATACGCAGTATTTT.

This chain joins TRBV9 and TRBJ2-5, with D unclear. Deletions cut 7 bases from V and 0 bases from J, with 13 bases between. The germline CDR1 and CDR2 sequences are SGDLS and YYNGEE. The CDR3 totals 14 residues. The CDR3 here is CASGGGAYQETQYF. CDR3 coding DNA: TGTGCCAGCGGTGGTGGAGCCTACCAAGAGACCCAGTACTTC. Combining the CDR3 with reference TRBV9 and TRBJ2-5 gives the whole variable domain DSGVTQTPKHLITATGQRVTLRCSPRSGDLSVYWYQQSLDQGLQFLIQYYNGEERAKGNILERFSAQQFPDLHSELNLSSLELGDSALYFCASGGGAYQETQYFGPGTRLLVL.

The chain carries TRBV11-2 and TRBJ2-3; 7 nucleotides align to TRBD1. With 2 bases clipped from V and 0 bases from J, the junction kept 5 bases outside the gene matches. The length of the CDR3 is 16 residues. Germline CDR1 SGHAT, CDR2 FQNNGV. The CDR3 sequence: CASSLRQGRSTDTQYF. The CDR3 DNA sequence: TGTGCCAGCAGCTTAAGACAGGGCCGGAGCACAGATACGCAGTATTTT.

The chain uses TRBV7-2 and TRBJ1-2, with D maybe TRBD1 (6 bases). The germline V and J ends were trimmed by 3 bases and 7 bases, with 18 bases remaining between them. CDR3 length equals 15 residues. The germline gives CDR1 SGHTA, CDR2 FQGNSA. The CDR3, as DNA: TGTGCCAGCAGCTTCGGTGACAGGCCGGAACTTGGCTACACCTTC. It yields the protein CASSFGDRPELGYTF. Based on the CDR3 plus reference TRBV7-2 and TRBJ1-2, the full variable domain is GAGVSQSPSNKVTEKGKDVELRCDPISGHTALYWYRQSLGQGLEFLIYFQGNSAPDKSGLPSDRFSAERTGGSVSTLTIQRTQQEDSAVYLCASSFGDRPELGYTFGSGTRLTVV.

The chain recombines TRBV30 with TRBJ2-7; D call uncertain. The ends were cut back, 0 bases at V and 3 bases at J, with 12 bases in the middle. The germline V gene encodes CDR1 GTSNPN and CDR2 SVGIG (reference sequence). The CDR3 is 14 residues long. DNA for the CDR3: TGTGCCTGGAGTGTACGGTACAGCTTCTACGAGCAGTACTTC. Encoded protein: CAWSVRYSFYEQYF.

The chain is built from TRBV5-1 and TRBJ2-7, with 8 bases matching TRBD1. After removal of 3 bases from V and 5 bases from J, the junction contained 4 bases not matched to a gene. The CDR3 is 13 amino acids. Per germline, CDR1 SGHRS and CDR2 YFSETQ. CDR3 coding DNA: TGCGCCAGCAGCTCCGGACAGGGCCACGAGCAGTACTTC. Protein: CASSSGQGHEQYF.

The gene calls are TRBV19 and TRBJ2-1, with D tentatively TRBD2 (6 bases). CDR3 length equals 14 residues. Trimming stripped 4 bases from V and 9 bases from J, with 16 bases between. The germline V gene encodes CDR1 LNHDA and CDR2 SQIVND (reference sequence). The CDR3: CASSRGLPPGEQFF. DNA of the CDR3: TGTGCCAGTAGTAGGGGACTCCCCCCCGGTGAGCAGTTCTTC.

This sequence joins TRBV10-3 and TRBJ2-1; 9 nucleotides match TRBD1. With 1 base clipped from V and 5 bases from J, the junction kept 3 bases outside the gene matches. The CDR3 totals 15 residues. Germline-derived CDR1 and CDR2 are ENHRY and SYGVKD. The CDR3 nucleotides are TGTGCCATCAGTGAGTACGGGACAGGGAACAATGAGCAGTTCTTC. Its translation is CAISEYGTGNNEQFF.

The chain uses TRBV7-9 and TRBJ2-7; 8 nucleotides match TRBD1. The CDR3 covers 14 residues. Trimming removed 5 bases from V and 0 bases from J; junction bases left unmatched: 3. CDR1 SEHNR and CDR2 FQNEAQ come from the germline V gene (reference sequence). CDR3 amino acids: CASSAGTGSYEQYF. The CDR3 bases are TGTGCCAGCAGCGCCGGGACAGGCTCCTACGAGCAGTACTTC.

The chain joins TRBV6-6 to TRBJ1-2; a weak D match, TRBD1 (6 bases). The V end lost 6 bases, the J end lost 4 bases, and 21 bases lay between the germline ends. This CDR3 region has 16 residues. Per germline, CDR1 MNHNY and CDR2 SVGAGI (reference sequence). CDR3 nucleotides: TGTGCCAGCAGACCTACGTCGGGGGCGGGTGCCTATGGCTACACCTTC. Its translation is CASRPTSGAGAYGYTF.

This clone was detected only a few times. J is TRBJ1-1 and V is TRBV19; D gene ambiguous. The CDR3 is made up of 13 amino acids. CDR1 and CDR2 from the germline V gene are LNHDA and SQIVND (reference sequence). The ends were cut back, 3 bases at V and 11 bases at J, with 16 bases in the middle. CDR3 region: CASSIPDGPLAFF. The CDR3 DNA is TGTGCCAGTAGTATCCCGGACGGACCTCTCGCTTTCTTT.

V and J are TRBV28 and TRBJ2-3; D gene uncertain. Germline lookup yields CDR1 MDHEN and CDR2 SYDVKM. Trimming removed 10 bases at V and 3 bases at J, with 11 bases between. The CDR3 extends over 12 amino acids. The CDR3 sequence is CATIGSTDTQYF. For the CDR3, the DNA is TGTGCCACAATCGGTTCTACAGATACGCAGTATTTT.

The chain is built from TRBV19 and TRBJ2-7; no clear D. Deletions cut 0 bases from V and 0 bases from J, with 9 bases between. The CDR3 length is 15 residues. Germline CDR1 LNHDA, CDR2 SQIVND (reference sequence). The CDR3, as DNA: TGTGCCAGTAGTATAGATACGGCTAGCTCCTACGAGCAGTACTTC. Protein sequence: CASSIDTASSYEQYF.

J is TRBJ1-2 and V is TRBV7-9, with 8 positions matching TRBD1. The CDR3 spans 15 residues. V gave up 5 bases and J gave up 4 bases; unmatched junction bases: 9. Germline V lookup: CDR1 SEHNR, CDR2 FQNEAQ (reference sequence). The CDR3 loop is CASSPWQGAVYGYTF. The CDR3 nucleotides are TGTGCCAGCAGCCCATGGCAGGGGGCGGTCTATGGCTACACCTTC.

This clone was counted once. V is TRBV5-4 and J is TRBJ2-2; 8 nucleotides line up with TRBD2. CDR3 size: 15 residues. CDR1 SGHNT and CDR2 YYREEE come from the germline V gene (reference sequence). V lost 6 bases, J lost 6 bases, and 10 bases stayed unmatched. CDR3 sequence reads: CASTRGGSTAGELFF. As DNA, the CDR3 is TGTGCCAGCACCCGGGGGGGGAGTACTGCCGGGGAGCTGTTTTTT.

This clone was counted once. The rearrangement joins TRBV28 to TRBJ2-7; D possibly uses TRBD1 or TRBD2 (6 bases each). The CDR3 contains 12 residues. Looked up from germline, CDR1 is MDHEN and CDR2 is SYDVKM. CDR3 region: CAWGAPTYEQYF. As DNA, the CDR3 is TGTGCATGGGGGGCGCCCACCTACGAGCAGTACTTC.

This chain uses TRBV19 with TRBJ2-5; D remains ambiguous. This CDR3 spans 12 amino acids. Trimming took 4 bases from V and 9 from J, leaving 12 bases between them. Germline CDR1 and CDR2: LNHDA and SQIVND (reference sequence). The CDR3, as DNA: TGTGCCAGTAGTACTGGATCAGGATCCCAGTACTTC. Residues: CASSTGSGSQYF. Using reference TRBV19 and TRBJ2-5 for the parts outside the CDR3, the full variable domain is DGGITQSPKYLFRKEGQNVTLSCEQNLNHDAMYWYRQDPGQGLRLIYYSQIVNDFQKGDIAEGYSVSREKKESFPLTVTSAQKNPTAFYLCASSTGSGSQYFGPGTRLLVL.

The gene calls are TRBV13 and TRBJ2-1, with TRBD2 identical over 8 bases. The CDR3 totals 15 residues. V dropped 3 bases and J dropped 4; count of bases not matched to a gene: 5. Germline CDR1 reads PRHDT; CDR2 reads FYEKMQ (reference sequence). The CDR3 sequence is CASSFPGRGYNEQFF. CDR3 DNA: TGTGCCAGCAGCTTCCCCGGGAGGGGGTACAATGAGCAGTTCTTC.

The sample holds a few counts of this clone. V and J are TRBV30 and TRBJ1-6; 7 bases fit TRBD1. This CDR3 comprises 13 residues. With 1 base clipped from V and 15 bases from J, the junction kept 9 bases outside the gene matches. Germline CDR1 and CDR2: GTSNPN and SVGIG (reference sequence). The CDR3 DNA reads TGTGCCTGGAGTGAGGACAGGACCAAGGGCCTCCACTTT. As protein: CAWSEDRTKGLHF.